The 25 T cell receptor beta chains given below trace back to one sample, sequenced in a study of early T cells in non-severe SARS-CoV-2 infection. MiXCR, run by TCRdb on the 5' RACE reads, gives a single entry per CDR3 protein. Of 37,000 or so distinct CDR3 sequences listed, 5% to 6.5% are singletons. The specimen sequenced was whole blood. These TCRs come from an adult who was a healthcare worker with PCR-confirmed SARS-CoV-2 infection or an uninfected control (not recorded which).

This chain links TRBV5-1 with TRBJ1-2; a possible D gene is TRBD1 (6 bases). The V and J ends lost 4 bases and 0 bases respectively, with 16 bases between them. The CDR3 totals 16 residues. Germline V gene sequence: CDR1 SGHRS, CDR2 YFSETQ. CDR3 in DNA: TGCGCCAGCAGCCTGCAGACAGGCGCAGCTAACTATGGCTACACCTTC. Translated, it gives CASSLQTGAANYGYTF.

The sample holds many counts of this clonotype. The V call is TRBV9, the J call TRBJ1-2; D is unclear. V was cut by 0 bases and J by 10 bases, with 10 bases left in between. The CDR3 length is 12 residues. Germline CDR1 reads SGDLS; CDR2 reads YYNGEE. The CDR3 DNA sequence: TGTGCCAGCAGCGTAGCCTACAGAAACTACACCTTC. This codes for CASSVAYRNYTF.

This clonotype occurred many times. V is TRBV6-5 and J is TRBJ2-1; TRBD2 matches at 9 bases. The CDR3 spans 14 residues. The ends lost 5 bases at V and 10 bases at J; junction bases unmatched: 9. Germline V gene sequence: CDR1 MNHEY, CDR2 SVGAGI. This chain's CDR3 is CASSLSRREGEQFF. CDR3 in DNA: TGTGCCAGCAGTCTCTCGCGGCGGGAGGGCGAGCAGTTCTTC.

This clonotype was detected a few times. This chain uses TRBV6-1 with TRBJ2-5, with D possibly being TRBD1 (6 bases). The CDR3 has 14 residues. V was cut by 8 bases and J by 4 bases, with 17 bases left in between. Per the germline V gene, CDR1 is MNHNS and CDR2 is SASEGT. The CDR3 sequence: CASLKQGFGETQYF. The CDR3 DNA reads as TGTGCCAGCCTCAAACAGGGCTTTGGAGAGACCCAGTACTTC.

This clonotype was recorded many times. CDR3: CAISESPGQIYEQYF. The CDR3 nucleotides read TGTGCCATCAGTGAGTCCCCCGGGCAGATCTACGAGCAGTACTTC. The rearrangement uses TRBV10-3 and TRBJ2-7; no firm D call. Trimming cost V 0 bases and J 3 bases, with 12 bases left between them. The germline gives CDR1 ENHRY, CDR2 SYGVKD. The CDR3 contains 15 residues.

Of note for this clonotype: One base away lies a much larger clone, so this may be a sequencing read error. The rearrangement links TRBV5-4 to TRBJ2-7; TRBD1 agrees at 11 bases. CDR1 is SGHNT, CDR2 YYREEE, per germline (reference sequence). The CDR3 runs to 15 residues. The V and J ends lost 2 bases and 6 bases, in that order; junction bases with no gene match: 7. The CDR3 is CASSLSDRGRCEQYF. Written as DNA, the CDR3 is TGTGCCAGCAGCTTATCGGACAGGGGGCGGTGCGAGCAGTACTTC.

This clonotype was seen many times. This rearrangement joins TRBV29-1 to TRBJ2-5; D unresolved. Germline CDR1 and CDR2: SQVTM and ANQGSEA. CDR3 length: 12 residues. Trimming took 4 bases from V and 2 from J, leaving 8 bases between them. CDR3 in DNA: TGCAGCGTTGGACATACTCAAGAGACCCAGTACTTC. It is translated as CSVGHTQETQYF.

This clonotype was seen at least ten times. This chain links TRBV18 with TRBJ2-1; D uncertain. This CDR3 is 15 amino acids long. Trimming took off 6 bases at V and 0 bases at J, with 12 bases between the two ends. In germline, CDR1 is KGHSH, CDR2 LQKENI. This CDR3 reads CASSMGQRSYNEQFF. CDR3 DNA: TGTGCCAGCTCGATGGGCCAACGCTCCTACAATGAGCAGTTCTTC.

At least ten counts were recorded for this clonotype. The rearrangement uses TRBV5-6 and TRBJ2-3; D is undetermined. Trimming took 3 bases from V and 1 from J, leaving 15 bases between them. This CDR3 contains 16 residues. Germline assignment: CDR1 SGHDT and CDR2 YYEEEE. The CDR3 region is CASSSQLGSGTDTQYF. The CDR3, as DNA: TGTGCCAGCAGCTCGCAATTGGGGTCGGGCACAGATACGCAGTATTTT.

There are many counts of this clonotype. CDR3 amino acids: CASRSGGSSYEQYF. The CDR3 DNA reads as TGTGCCAGCAGGTCGGGGGGAAGCTCCTACGAGCAGTACTTC. V usage is TRBV6-6 and J usage is TRBJ2-7, with TRBD2 identical over 7 bases. The ends lost 6 bases at V and 0 bases at J; junction bases unmatched: 5. There are 14 residues in the CDR3. The germline V gene has CDR1 MNHNY and CDR2 SVGAGI (reference sequence).

This clonotype was detected ten times or more. The chain carries TRBV14 and TRBJ2-1; 7 nucleotides line up with TRBD2. The germline V gene encodes CDR1 SGHDN and CDR2 FVKESK. J lost 3 bases, V lost 5 bases, and 10 bases had no gene match. This CDR3 region has 16 residues. CDR3 coding DNA: TGTGCCAGCAGCGCGAAGCGGGGTCTCCGCTACAATGAGCAGTTCTTC. Translating gives CASSAKRGLRYNEQFF.

There are a few counts of this clonotype. The genes are TRBV29-1 and TRBJ1-2, with D perhaps TRBD1 (5 bases). CDR3 length: 12 residues. Germline V gene lookup returns CDR1 SQVTM and CDR2 ANQGSEA. Trimming pared 5 bases from V and 3 bases from J, leaving 10 bases between. The CDR3 reads CSVWDSHYGYTF. The CDR3 DNA reads as TGCAGCGTTTGGGACTCCCACTATGGCTACACCTTC.

V usage is TRBV6-5 and J usage is TRBJ1-2; D unclear. CDR3 size: 14 residues. The germline CDR1 and CDR2 sequences are MNHEY and SVGAGI. Trimming took off 7 bases at V and 1 base at J, with 13 bases between the two ends. The CDR3 region has the DNA TGTGCCAGCACCCGGGCCAACAGTAACTATGGCTACACCTTC. The encoded protein is CASTRANSNYGYTF.

This clonotype has ten or more counts. V usage is TRBV20-1 and J usage is TRBJ2-2, with D perhaps TRBD2 (6 bases). V was trimmed by 1 base and J by 0 bases, leaving 12 bases between them. This CDR3 spans 16 amino acids. In germline, CDR1 is DFQATT, CDR2 SNEGSKA (reference sequence). In nucleotides, the CDR3 is TGCAGTGCTAGAGGGGTCTCTAGCGCGAACACCGGGGAGCTGTTTTTT. This gives the protein CSARGVSSANTGELFF.

The chain couples TRBV9 to TRBJ1-4, with TRBD1 identical over 7 bases. CDR1 is SGDLS and CDR2 is YYNGEE in the germline V gene. The CDR3 is 15 residues long. Losses at the gene ends were 1 base for V and 5 bases for J; bases not matched to a gene: 5. The CDR3 nucleotides read TGTGCCAGCAGCGTAAGCGGGACAGAGAATGAAAAACTGTTTTTT. Residues: CASSVSGTENEKLFF.

This clonotype was recorded at least ten times. The rearrangement joins TRBV6-5 to TRBJ1-5; perhaps TRBD1 as D (5 bases). Germline V gene lookup returns CDR1 MNHEY and CDR2 SVGAGI. This CDR3 is built from 14 residues. The germline V and J ends were trimmed by 6 bases and 3 bases, with 12 bases remaining between them. The CDR3 bases are TGTGCCAGCAGCCCCACTGGACACAATCAGCCCCAGCATTTT. This sequence encodes CASSPTGHNQPQHF.

This clonotype was observed many times. The J gene is TRBJ2-2, the V gene TRBV7-3; 8 nucleotides line up with TRBD1. The junction had 8 bases not matched to a gene; V was cut back by 4 bases and J by 4 bases. Germline CDR1 is SGHTA and CDR2 is FQGTGA. The CDR3 is made up of 16 amino acids. The CDR3 is CASSSQGARSTGELFF. CDR3 sequence (DNA): TGTGCCAGCAGCTCCCAGGGGGCGCGGAGCACCGGGGAGCTGTTTTTT.

This clonotype was counted at least ten times. The CDR3, as DNA: TGCAGTGCACATGCCTGGGGAGGGCCGGACCAGACCCAGTACTTC. Protein sequence: CSAHAWGGPDQTQYF. The chain joins TRBV20-1 to TRBJ2-5; TRBD2 matches 7 bases. V shed 6 bases, J shed 6 bases, and the junction held 16 bases outside the gene matches. CDR3 length equals 15 residues. In germline, CDR1 is DFQATT, CDR2 SNEGSKA (reference sequence).

With regard to this clonotype: A clone one base away is much larger, so this may be a read error. The rearrangement uses TRBV6-5 and TRBJ2-3; D gene ambiguous. CDR1 and CDR2 (germline): MNHEY, SVGAGI. The CDR3 is made up of 14 amino acids. The V gene lost 2 bases and the J gene lost 2 bases, with 8 bases spanning the gap. The CDR3: CASSYAVNTDTQYF. In DNA, the CDR3 is TGTGCCAGCAGTTACGCAGTAAACACAGATACGCAGTATTTT.

This clonotype was detected many times. This chain's CDR3 is CASSAPGSSLETQYF. The CDR3, as DNA: TGTGCCAGCAGCGCGCCAGGGAGTTCCTTAGAGACCCAGTACTTC. This chain joins TRBV9 and TRBJ2-5; D may correspond to TRBD1 or TRBD2 (5 bases each). Trimming took off 3 bases at V and 4 bases at J, with 16 bases between the two ends. Germline values: CDR1 SGDLS, CDR2 YYNGEE. This CDR3 is 15 amino acids long.

This clonotype was seen at least ten times. This chain links TRBV9 with TRBJ1-3; 7 nucleotides agree with TRBD1. CDR1 is SGDLS, CDR2 YYNGEE, per germline. V lost 4 bases and J lost 0; bases outside the gene matches: 10. This CDR3 has 17 amino acids. The DNA of the CDR3 is TGTGCCAGCAGCCCCTCCGGACAGGCCGGCTCTGGAAACACCATATATTTT. Translation gives CASSPSGQAGSGNTIYF.

This clonotype was counted many times. V and J are TRBV7-9 and TRBJ2-1; D not resolved. From germline, CDR1 is SEHNR and CDR2 FQNEAQ (reference sequence). The CDR3 length is 16 residues. The ends were cut back, 5 bases at V and 4 bases at J, with 18 bases in the middle. The CDR3 DNA reads as TGTGCCAGCAGCAAGACCCATTCCCAACCATACAATGAGCAGTTCTTC. Its protein is CASSKTHSQPYNEQFF.

At least ten counts were recorded for this clonotype. The chain has TRBV10-3 and TRBJ1-1, with 10 bases lining up with TRBD1. The CDR3 runs to 15 residues. From germline, CDR1 is ENHRY and CDR2 SYGVKD. The trim removed 6 bases at V and 5 bases at J, leaving 9 bases unmatched. The DNA for the CDR3 is TGTGCCATCAGCACCGGGACAGGGGTTGGAACTGAAGCTTTCTTT. As protein: CAISTGTGVGTEAFF.

This clonotype was seen a handful of times. The rearrangement uses TRBV4-2 and TRBJ1-2; tentative D call: TRBD1 (5 bases). This CDR3 spans 16 amino acids. V was cut by 4 bases and J by 4 bases, with 19 bases left in between. From germline, CDR1 is LGHNA and CDR2 YNFKEQ. In DNA form, the CDR3 reads TGTGCCAGCAGCCTCCTGGGGGAAGCACTGAGCTATGGCTACACCTTC. It codes for CASSLLGEALSYGYTF.

This clonotype has at least ten counts. The genes are TRBV11-2 and TRBJ2-7; possibly TRBD2 for D (5 bases). The ends were cut back, 5 bases at V and 4 bases at J, with 12 bases in the middle. Germline V CDR1 and CDR2: SGHAT, FQNNGV. The CDR3 loop spans 13 amino acids. The CDR3 bases are TGTGCCAGCAGCCCACTAGGAAAGTACGAGCAGTACTTC. Amino acid sequence: CASSPLGKYEQYF.